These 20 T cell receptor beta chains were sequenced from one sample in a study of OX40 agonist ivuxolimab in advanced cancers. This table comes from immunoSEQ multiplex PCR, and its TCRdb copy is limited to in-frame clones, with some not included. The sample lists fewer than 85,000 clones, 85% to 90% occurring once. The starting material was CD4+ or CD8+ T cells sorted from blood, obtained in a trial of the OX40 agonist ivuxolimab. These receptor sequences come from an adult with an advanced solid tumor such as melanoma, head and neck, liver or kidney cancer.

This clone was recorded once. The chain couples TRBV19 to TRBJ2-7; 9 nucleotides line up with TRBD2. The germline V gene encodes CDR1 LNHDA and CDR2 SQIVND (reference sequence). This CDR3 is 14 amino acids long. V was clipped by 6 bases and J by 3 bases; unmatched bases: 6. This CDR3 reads CASSPAGGSYEQYF. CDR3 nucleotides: TGTGCCAGTAGCCCCGCGGGGGGGAGCTACGAGCAGTACTTC.

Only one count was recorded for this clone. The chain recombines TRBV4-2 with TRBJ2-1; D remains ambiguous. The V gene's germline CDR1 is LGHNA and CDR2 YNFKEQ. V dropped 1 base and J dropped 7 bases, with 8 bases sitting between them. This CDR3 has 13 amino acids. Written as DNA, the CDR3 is TGTGCCAGCAGCCAAGCAGTTGGGAATGAGCAGTTCTTC. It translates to CASSQAVGNEQFF.

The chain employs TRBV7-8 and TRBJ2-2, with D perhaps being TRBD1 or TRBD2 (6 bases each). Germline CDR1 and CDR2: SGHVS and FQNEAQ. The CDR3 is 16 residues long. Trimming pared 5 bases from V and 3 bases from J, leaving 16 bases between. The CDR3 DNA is TGTGCCAGCAGCCCCTATAGGGGGGCCGACACCGGGGAGCTGTTTTTT. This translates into CASSPYRGADTGELFF.

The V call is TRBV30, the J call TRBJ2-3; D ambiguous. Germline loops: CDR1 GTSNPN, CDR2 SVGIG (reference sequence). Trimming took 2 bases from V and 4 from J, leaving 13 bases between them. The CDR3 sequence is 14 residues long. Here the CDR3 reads CAWSLGNGPDTQYF. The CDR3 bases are TGTGCCTGGAGTTTAGGAAACGGGCCAGATACGCAGTATTTT.

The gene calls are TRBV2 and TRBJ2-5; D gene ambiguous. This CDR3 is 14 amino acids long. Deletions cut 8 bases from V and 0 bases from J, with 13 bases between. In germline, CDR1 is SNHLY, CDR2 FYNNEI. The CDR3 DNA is TGTGCCAGCCTGGAGTGGACGGACCAAGAGACCCAGTACTTC. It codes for CASLEWTDQETQYF.

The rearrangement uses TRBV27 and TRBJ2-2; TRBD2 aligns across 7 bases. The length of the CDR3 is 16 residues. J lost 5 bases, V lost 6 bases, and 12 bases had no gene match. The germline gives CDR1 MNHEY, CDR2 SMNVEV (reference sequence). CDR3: CASSLWAGEETGELFF. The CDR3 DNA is TGTGCCAGCAGCCTGTGGGCGGGAGAGGAAACCGGGGAGCTGTTTTTT.

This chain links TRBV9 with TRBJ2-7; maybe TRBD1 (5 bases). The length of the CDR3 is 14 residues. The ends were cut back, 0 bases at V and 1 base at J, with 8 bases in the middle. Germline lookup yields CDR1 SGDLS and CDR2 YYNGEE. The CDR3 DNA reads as TGTGCCAGCAGCGTAGATTCAGGGTCCTACGAGCAGTACTTC. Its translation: CASSVDSGSYEQYF.

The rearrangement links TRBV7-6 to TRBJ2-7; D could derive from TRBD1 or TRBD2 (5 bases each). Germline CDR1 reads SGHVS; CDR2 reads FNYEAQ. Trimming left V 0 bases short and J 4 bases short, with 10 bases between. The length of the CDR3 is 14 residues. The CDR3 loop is CASSLAPGAYEQYF. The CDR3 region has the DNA TGTGCCAGCAGCTTAGCCCCCGGGGCGTACGAGCAGTACTTC.

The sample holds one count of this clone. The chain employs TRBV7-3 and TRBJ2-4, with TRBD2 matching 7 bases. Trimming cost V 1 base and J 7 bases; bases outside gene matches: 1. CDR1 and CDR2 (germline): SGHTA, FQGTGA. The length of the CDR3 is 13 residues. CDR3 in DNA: TGTGCCAGCAGCTTAATGGGGGGGAACATTCAGTACTTC. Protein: CASSLMGGNIQYF. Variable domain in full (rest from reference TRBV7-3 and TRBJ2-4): GAGVSQTPSNKVTEKGKYVELRCDPISGHTALYWYRQSLGQGPEFLIYFQGTGAADDSGLPNDRFFAVRPEGSVSTLKIQRTERGDSAVYLCASSLMGGNIQYFGAGTRLSVL.

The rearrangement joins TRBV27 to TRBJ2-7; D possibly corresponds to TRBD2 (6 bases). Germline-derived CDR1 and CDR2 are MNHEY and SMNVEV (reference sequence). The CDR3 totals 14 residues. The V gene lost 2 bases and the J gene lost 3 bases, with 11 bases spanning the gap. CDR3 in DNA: TGTGCCAGCAGTTTACGAGGGGAGGTCTACGAGCAGTACTTC. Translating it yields CASSLRGEVYEQYF.

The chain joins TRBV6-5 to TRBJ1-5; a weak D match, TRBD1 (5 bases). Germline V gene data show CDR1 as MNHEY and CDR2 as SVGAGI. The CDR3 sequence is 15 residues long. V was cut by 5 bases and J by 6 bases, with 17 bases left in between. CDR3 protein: CASSHRGGHAQPQHF. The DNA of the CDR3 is TGTGCCAGCAGTCATCGCGGGGGTCATGCTCAGCCCCAGCATTTT.

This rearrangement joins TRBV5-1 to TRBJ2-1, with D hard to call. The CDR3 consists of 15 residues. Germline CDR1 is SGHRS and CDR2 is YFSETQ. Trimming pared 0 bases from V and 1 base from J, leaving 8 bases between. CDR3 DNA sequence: TGCGCCAGCAGCTTGGGGGTTGGGTCCTACAATGAGCAGTTCTTC. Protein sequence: CASSLGVGSYNEQFF.

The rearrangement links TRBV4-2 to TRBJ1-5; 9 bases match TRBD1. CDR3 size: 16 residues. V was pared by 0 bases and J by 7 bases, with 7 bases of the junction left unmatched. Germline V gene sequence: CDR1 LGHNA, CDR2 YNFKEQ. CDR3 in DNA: TGTGCCAGCAGCCAAGATCCCGGGACAGGGTACCAGCCCCAGCATTTT. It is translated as CASSQDPGTGYQPQHF.

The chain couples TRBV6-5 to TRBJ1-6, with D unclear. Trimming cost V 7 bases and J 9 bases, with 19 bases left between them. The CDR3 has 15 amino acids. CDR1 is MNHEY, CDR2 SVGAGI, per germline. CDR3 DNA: TGTGCCAGCACCCTAGGTTGGGAAACCTCTTCACCCCTCCACTTT. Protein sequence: CASTLGWETSSPLHF.

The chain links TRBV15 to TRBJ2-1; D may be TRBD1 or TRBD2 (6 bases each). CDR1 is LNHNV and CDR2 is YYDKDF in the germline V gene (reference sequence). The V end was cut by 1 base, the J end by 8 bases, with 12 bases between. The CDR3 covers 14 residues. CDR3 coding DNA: TGTGCCACCAGCAGAGTAAGGGGGGCGGATGAGCAGTTCTTC. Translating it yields CATSRVRGADEQFF.

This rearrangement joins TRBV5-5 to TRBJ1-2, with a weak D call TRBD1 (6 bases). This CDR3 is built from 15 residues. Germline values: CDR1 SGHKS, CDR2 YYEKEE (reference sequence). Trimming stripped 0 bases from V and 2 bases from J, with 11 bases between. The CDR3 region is CASSLGTVTNYGYTF. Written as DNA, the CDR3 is TGTGCCAGCAGCTTGGGGACAGTCACGAACTATGGCTACACCTTC.

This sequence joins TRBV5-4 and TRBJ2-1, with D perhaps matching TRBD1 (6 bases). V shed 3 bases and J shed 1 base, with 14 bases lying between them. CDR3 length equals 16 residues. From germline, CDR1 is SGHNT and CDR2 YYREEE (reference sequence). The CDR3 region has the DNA TGTGCCAGCAGCTCGCCTGTAGGGGGTTCCTACAATGAGCAGTTCTTC. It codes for CASSSPVGGSYNEQFF.

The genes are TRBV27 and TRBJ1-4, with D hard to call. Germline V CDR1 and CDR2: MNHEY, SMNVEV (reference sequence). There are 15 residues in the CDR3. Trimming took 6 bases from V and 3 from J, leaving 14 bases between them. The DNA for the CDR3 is TGTGCCAGCAGCCGCCTCGGTCAACCTAATGAAAAACTGTTTTTT. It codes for CASSRLGQPNEKLFF. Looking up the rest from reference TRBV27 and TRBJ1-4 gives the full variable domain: EAQVTQNPRYLITVTGKKLTVTCSQNMNHEYMSWYRQDPGLGLRQIYYSMNVEVTDKGDVPEGYKVSRKEKRNFPLILESPSPNQTSLYFCASSRLGQPNEKLFFGSGTQLSVL.

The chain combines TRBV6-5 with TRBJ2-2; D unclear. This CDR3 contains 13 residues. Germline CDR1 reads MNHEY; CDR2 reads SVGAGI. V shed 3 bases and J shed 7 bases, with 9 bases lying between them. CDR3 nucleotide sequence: TGTGCCAGCAGTTATCATTCCCGCGGGGAGCTGTTTTTT. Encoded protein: CASSYHSRGELFF.

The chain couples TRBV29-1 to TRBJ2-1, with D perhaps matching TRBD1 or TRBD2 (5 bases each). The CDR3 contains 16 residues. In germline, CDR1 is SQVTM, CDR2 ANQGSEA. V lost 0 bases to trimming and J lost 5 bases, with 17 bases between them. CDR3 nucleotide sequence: TGCAGCGTTGAAGATGCAGTTGGGACGCATCACAATGAGCAGTTCTTC. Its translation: CSVEDAVGTHHNEQFF.